These T cell receptor beta chains were read from a single sample in a study of T cell repertoires in cytomegalovirus infection. MiXCR, run by TCRdb on the reads, gives a single entry per CDR3 protein. Of around 900,000 distinct CDR3 sequences detected, roughly a third appear once; the ten largest clones hold roughly 13%. These receptors' targets are unknown. The input for sequencing was cultured CD8+ T cells from PBMCs, taken from culture after CMV antigen stimulation. The source is a human donor in good health (CMV status not recorded). Some clones in this sample may be carry-over from other donors' samples. Both conserved end residues are part of each CDR3. Fields, in order: D gene, V gene, J gene, clone size, CDR3 protein, CDR3 DNA. A D gene is named only where the DNA matches it firmly. Clone size appears in some rows only: once, few, many, or a class for an expanded clone.

>TRBD2|TRBV7-8|TRBJ2-7|.
CASSGLAGTAYEQYF
TGTGCCAGCAGCGGACTAGCGGGGACCGCCTACGAGCAGTACTTC
>.|TRBV4-2|TRBJ2-7|.
CASSQTTLAGRTYEQYF
TGTGCCAGCAGCCAAACTACCTTGGCGGGGCGGACCTACGAGCAGTACTTC
>.|TRBV7-9|TRBJ1-2|.
CASSLIGSLYGYTF
TGTGCCAGCAGCTTAATAGGCAGCTTATATGGCTACACCTTC
>.|TRBV29-1|TRBJ2-1|.
CSVEGALNSYNEQFF
TGCAGCGTTGAGGGGGCCCTTAACTCCTACAATGAGCAGTTCTTC
>.|TRBV15|TRBJ2-1|.
CATSRDLGVDPYNEQFF
TGTGCCACCAGCAGAGATTTAGGTGTGGACCCCTACAATGAGCAGTTCTTC
>.|TRBV19|TRBJ2-2|.
CASSIGPNRRLIEPRNTGELFF
TGTGCCAGTAGTATAGGCCCCAACCGGAGGTTAATAGAACCTAGGAACACCGGGGAGCTGTTTTTT
>.|TRBV6-2/TRBV6-3|TRBJ1-1|.
CASSYPKGEPEAFF
TGTGCCAGCAGTTACCCGAAGGGGGAGCCTGAAGCTTTCTTT
>TRBD2|TRBV3-1|TRBJ2-1|.
CASSRTSGGSSSYNEQFF
TGTGCCAGCAGCCGGACTAGCGGGGGCTCTAGCTCCTACAATGAGCAGTTCTTC
>.|TRBV4-2|TRBJ2-1|many
CASSQEEVGSFGEQFF
TGTGCCAGCAGCCAAGAAGAGGTAGGGAGTTTCGGTGAGCAGTTCTTC
>TRBD1|TRBV2|TRBJ2-2|.
CASSPQWRTGSVTGELFF
TGTGCCAGCAGTCCCCAGTGGAGGACAGGGAGCGTCACCGGGGAGCTGTTTTTT
>TRBD1|TRBV27|TRBJ1-1|.
CASGDRGKNTEAFF
TGTGCCAGCGGAGACAGGGGTAAGAACACTGAAGCTTTCTTT
>.|TRBV2|TRBJ1-6|.
CANSPRTAGSYNSPLHF
TGTGCCAACAGCCCTAGGACGGCTGGCTCCTATAATTCACCCCTCCACTTT
>TRBD2|TRBV7-6|TRBJ2-3|few
CASSLILAGGTDTQYF
TGTGCCAGCAGCTTAATTCTCGCGGGGGGCACAGATACGCAGTATTTT
>.|TRBV7-6|TRBJ1-2|few
CASSTDYGYTF
TGTGCCAGCAGTACCGATTATGGCTACACCTTC
>.|TRBV6-5|TRBJ1-1|many
CASSYSIIREAFF
TGTGCCAGCAGTTACTCGATAATCCGAGAAGCTTTCTTT
>.|TRBV7-6|TRBJ1-4|.
CDSSLDEKLFF
TGTGACAGCAGCTTAGATGAAAAACTGTTTTTT
>.|TRBV27|TRBJ2-3|few
CASSLDPTGSTDTQYF
TGTGCCAGCAGTTTAGACCCGACTGGCAGCACAGATACGCAGTATTTT
>TRBD2|TRBV28|TRBJ2-1|few
CASSGERGGPHEQFF
TGTGCCAGCAGTGGTGAGCGGGGGGGCCCTCATGAGCAGTTCTTC
>.|TRBV6-6|TRBJ1-1|.
CASSYSYTNTEAFF
TGTGCCAGCAGTTACTCGTATACGAACACTGAAGCTTTCTTT
>.|TRBV19|TRBJ1-4|.
CASSLTPLQEKLFF
TGTGCCAGTAGCCTTACCCCCCTACAGGAAAAACTGTTTTTT
>TRBD2|TRBV6-4|TRBJ2-5|.
CASSYWGGYDQETQYF
TGTGCCAGCAGTTACTGGGGAGGGTACGACCAAGAGACCCAGTACTTC
>TRBD1|TRBV6-6|TRBJ1-5|.
CASSSTTGVSNQPQHF
TGTGCCAGCAGTTCCACGACAGGGGTGAGCAATCAGCCCCAGCATTTT
>.|TRBV6-6|TRBJ2-7|.
CASTGWGAVYEQYF
TGTGCCAGCACGGGGTGGGGGGCGGTTTACGAGCAGTACTTC
>.|TRBV6-1|TRBJ1-5|.
CASGRGINQPQHF
TGTGCCAGCGGACGGGGGATTAATCAGCCCCAGCATTTT
>TRBD1|TRBV6-1|TRBJ2-5|once
CASTMGQGQETQYF
TGTGCCAGCACCATGGGACAGGGCCAAGAGACCCAGTACTTC
>.|TRBV11-3|TRBJ2-7|.
CASSPTVTYEQYF
TGTGCCAGCAGCCCGACAGTTACCTACGAGCAGTACTTC
>.|TRBV6-2/TRBV6-3|TRBJ1-5|.
CASSYSARYQPQHF
TGTGCCAGCAGTTACTCGGCCCGATATCAGCCCCAGCATTTT
>.|TRBV6-1|TRBJ2-1|.
CASSVGVYNEQFF
TGTGCCAGCAGTGTGGGAGTTTACAATGAGCAGTTCTTC
>.|TRBV3-1|TRBJ2-3|.
CASSQPYDRDTQYF
TGTGCCAGCAGCCAACCGTACGACCGGGATACGCAGTATTTT
>.|TRBV7-6|TRBJ1-5|.
CASSRGRSNQPQHF
TGTGCCAGCAGCAGAGGTAGGAGCAATCAGCCCCAGCATTTT
>.|TRBV18|TRBJ1-6|many
CASSPGFRTSPLHF
TGTGCCAGCTCACCAGGGTTCCGTACTTCACCCCTCCACTTT
>.|TRBV12-3/TRBV12-4|TRBJ1-1|.
CACSLGLNTEAFF
TGTGCCTGCAGTTTAGGGCTGAACACTGAAGCTTTCTTT
>.|TRBV11-2|TRBJ2-5|few
CASSLKPWGETQYF
TGTGCCAGCAGCTTAAAGCCCTGGGGGGAGACCCAGTACTTC
>TRBD2|TRBV20-1|TRBJ2-7|once
CSARGSGASYEQYF
TGCAGTGCTAGGGGTAGCGGGGCCTCCTACGAGCAGTACTTC
>.|TRBV6-1|TRBJ2-1|.
CASRGDYNEQFF
TGTGCCAGCAGGGGGGACTACAATGAGCAGTTCTTC
>TRBD2|TRBV10-3|TRBJ2-1|.
CAISETSGGVNEQFF
TGTGCCATCAGTGAGACTAGCGGGGGGGTCAATGAGCAGTTCTTC
>.|TRBV14|TRBJ1-2|.
CASSQELASSNYGYTF
TGTGCCAGCAGCCAAGAATTGGCGAGCAGTAACTATGGCTACACCTTC